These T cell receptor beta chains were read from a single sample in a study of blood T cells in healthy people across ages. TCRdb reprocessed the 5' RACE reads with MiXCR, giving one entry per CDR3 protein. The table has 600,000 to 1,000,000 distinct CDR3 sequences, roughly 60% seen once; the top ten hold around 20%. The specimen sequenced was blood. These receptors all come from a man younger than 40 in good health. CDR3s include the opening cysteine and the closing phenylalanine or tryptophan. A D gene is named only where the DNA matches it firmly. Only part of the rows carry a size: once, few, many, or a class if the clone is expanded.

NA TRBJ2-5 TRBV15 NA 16 TGTGCCACCAGCATACTGGGGGGGGGCCCCCAAGAGACCCAGTACTTC CATSILGGGPQETQYF
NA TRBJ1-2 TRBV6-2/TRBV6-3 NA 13 TGTGCCAGCAGTCTTACCGAGAGGAATGGCTACACCTTC CASSLTERNGYTF
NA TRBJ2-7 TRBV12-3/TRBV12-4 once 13 TGTGCCAGCAGTACGGGGTTGTTAAATGAGCAGTACTTC CASSTGLLNEQYF
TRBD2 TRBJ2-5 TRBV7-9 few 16 TGTGCCAGCAGCCACCCCGGCGGGGGGCGATTAGAGACCCAGTACTTC CASSHPGGGRLETQYF
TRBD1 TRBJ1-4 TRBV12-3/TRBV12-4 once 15 TGTGCCAGCAGTCAAGGACAGGCTATCCTTGAAAAACTGTTTTTT CASSQGQAILEKLFF
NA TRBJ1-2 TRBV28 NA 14 TGTGCCAGCAGTTTAGGGGTCGCAGGGACCGGCTACACCTTC CASSLGVAGTGYTF
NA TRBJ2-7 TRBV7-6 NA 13 TGTGCCAGCAGCGTAGGCGGGGGCAATGAGCAGTACTTC CASSVGGGNEQYF
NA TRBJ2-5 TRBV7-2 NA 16 TGTGCCAGCAACAATAAGCTGGGGGAAGGGCTGAATGAGCAGTACTTC CASNNKLGEGLNEQYF
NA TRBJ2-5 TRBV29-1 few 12 TGCAGCGTTGAACCGGGGGTGGAGACCCAGTACTTC CSVEPGVETQYF
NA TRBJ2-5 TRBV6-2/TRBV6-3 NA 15 TGTGCCAGCACTGGAGGGAGTGGAGTTCAAGAGACCCAGTACTTC CASTGGSGVQETQYF
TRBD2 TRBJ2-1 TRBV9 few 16 TGTGCCAGCAGCGTCCGGAATAGCGGGGGGAACAATGAGCAGTTCTTC CASSVRNSGGNNEQFF
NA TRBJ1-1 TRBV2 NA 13 TGTGCCGGGGCGAGGGGCCCGAACACTGAAGCTTTCTTT CAGARGPNTEAFF
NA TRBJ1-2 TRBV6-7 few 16 TGTGCCAGCCTCGGGTCCCGGGCAAGCAGGAACTATGGCTACACCTTC CASLGSRASRNYGYTF
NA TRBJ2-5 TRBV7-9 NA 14 TGTGCCAGCAGCATAGCGTTGGGGACGGAGACCCAGTACTTC CASSIALGTETQYF
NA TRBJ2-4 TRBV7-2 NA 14 TGTGCCAGCAGCTTAGTTTGGGGTGGGGACATTCAGTACTTC CASSLVWGGDIQYF
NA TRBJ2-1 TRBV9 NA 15 TGTGCCAGCAGCGTTGATGGGCAGGAGCCAAACAGACGGTTCTTC CASSVDGQEPNRRFF
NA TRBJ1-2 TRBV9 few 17 TGTGCCAGCAGGGACCCGGGGGGATCATCGCGGCCCTATGGCTACACCTTC CASRDPGGSSRPYGYTF
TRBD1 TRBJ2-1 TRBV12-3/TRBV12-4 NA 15 TGTGCCAGCAGGATAACAGGGGCCCCCGTCAATGAGCAGTTCTTC CASRITGAPVNEQFF
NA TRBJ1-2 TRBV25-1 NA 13 TGTGCCAGCAGTGTGAGTCACCTCTATGGCTACACCTTC CASSVSHLYGYTF
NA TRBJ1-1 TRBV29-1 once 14 TGCAGCGTTGCAGGGTTTGCGACGGGCACTGAAGCTTTCTTT CSVAGFATGTEAFF
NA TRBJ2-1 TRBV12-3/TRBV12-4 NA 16 TGTGCCAGCAGTTTATCGGGCTCAGCCCCCTACAATGAGCAGTTCTTC CASSLSGSAPYNEQFF
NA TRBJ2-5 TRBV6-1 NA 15 TGTGCCAGCAGTGAAGGTCGGGCCAGGGTGTATGAGCAGTACTTC CASSEGRARVYEQYF
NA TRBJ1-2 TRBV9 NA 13 TGTGCCAGCAGCGTAGGACAGCACTATGGCTACACCTTC CASSVGQHYGYTF